The source of this T cell receptor (beta chain) is a study of lymphopenia after photon versus proton radiotherapy. Study-wide results and limits: Authors raise, but do not show, better survival with proton therapy. After the lymphocyte nadir, photon-treated repertoires showed oligoclonal expansion, especially of CD8+ Temra cells. Under photons, naive T cells and diversity fell while effector/memory populations rose.

Worth noting for this clone: Its cognate antigen is unknown.

Sequenced by immunoSEQ multiplex PCR; TCRdb stores in-frame clones only, minus some. The repertoire holds some 20,000 clones, with just under 85% as singletons. With 4 bases removed from V and 2 bases from J, the gap between germline ends came to 8 bases. This CDR3 is 14 amino acids long. Germline CDR1 MNHEY, CDR2 SVGAGI. The source material was peripheral blood, sampled from a patient treated with photon-based radiotherapy. V gene TRBV6-5 combines with J gene TRBJ2-2; the D gene is possibly TRBD2 (6 bases). The clonotype comes from a woman aged 45 to 65 with pancreatic cancer. The DNA of the CDR3 is TGTGCCAGCAGTTGGGGGGATAACACCGGGGAGCTGTTTTTT. Residues: CASSWGDNTGELFF.